This T cell receptor beta chain stems from a study of lymphopenia after photon versus proton radiotherapy. CDR3 length equals 13 residues. From germline, CDR1 is MNHNS and CDR2 SASEGT. V dropped 4 bases and J dropped 5 bases, with 11 bases sitting between them. Study results and caveats: Relative stability marked proton patients; photon patients lost diversity and naive cells. Post-nadir diversity loss with photons came from oligoclonal expansion, particularly CD8+ Temra cells. Only patients who died were analyzed for survival; proton advantage is unproven.

Some clones are missing from TCRdb's copy, which holds only in-frame ones; the method was immunoSEQ multiplex PCR. The data hold about 26,000 clones, with about four fifths observed a single time. As for this clone: What it binds is not known.

The clonotype originates from a woman in her forties or fifties with pancreatic cancer. This sample comprised peripheral blood, obtained from a patient treated with photon-based radiotherapy. This chain uses TRBV6-1 with TRBJ2-5, with D perhaps matching TRBD2 (5 bases). CDR3 coding DNA: TGTGCCAGCAGTGGGAGGCGGCCGGAGACCCAGTACTTC. Translating gives CASSGRRPETQYF.